One sample yielded the 32 T cell receptor beta chains listed below, sequenced in a study of post-analysis software for immune sequencing data. Study results and caveats: About 5 TRBV segments were more frequent in patients than controls; TRBV5-6, TRBV5-1 and TRBV20-1 belonged to this group.

Unique molecular identifiers were carried by the TCR beta cDNA libraries. TCRdb fed the PCR reads into MiXCR, producing one record per CDR3 protein. Of approximately 770,000 distinct CDR3 sequences in the sample, about half were seen once. Antigens of these TCRs are unknown. The sequenced material came from blood. These receptors were collected from a girl aged 10-17 years with multiple sclerosis.

Concerning this clonotype itself: The CDR3 does not close with the conserved phenylalanine or tryptophan, likely indicating a read error. V usage is TRBV29-1 and J usage is TRBJ2-7; D may match TRBD1 or TRBD2 (7 bases each). Matching the DNA end better, TRBJ2-5 makes the J call doubtful. This CDR3 region has 14 residues. Germline V gene sequence: CDR1 SQVTM, CDR2 ANQGSEA. Here the CDR3 DNA reads TGCAGCGTGCCCCAGGGGGGGACTCAAGAGACCCAGTACTGC. As protein: CSVPQGGTQETQYC.

The chain combines TRBV6-2 or TRBV6-3 with TRBJ2-7, with D possibly being TRBD1 (5 bases). Germline CDR1 is MNHEY and CDR2 is SVGEGT. The CDR3 has 11 amino acids. Trimming stripped 8 bases from V and 6 bases from J, with 11 bases between. The CDR3 coding sequence is TGTGCCAGCGGCAATACAGGCGAGCAGTACTTC. This translates into CASGNTGEQYF.

This clonotype was counted between two and nine times. In DNA form, the CDR3 reads TGTGCCATCAGTGATCCCGGGACTAGCGTCCACAATGAGCAGTTCTTC. It translates to CAISDPGTSVHNEQFF. The gene calls are TRBV10-3 and TRBJ2-1, with 10 bases that match TRBD2. V lost 3 bases, J lost 5 bases, and 7 bases stayed unmatched. Per the germline V gene, CDR1 is ENHRY and CDR2 is SYGVKD. This CDR3 region has 16 residues.

V and J are TRBV6-5 and TRBJ1-4; TRBD1 agrees at 8 bases. CDR3 length: 16 residues. The germline CDR1 and CDR2 sequences are MNHEY and SVGAGI. V trimming: 1 base; J trimming: 6 bases; junction bases outside the gene matches: 7. CDR3 loop: CASSYYADRVDEKLFF. The CDR3 DNA reads TGTGCCAGCAGTTACTACGCGGACAGGGTGGATGAAAAACTGTTTTTT.

V and J are TRBV6-5 and TRBJ2-1; 7 bases are shared with TRBD2. This CDR3 is 15 amino acids long. The junction had 7 bases not matched to a gene; V was cut back by 3 bases and J by 5 bases. Germline V CDR1 and CDR2: MNHEY, SVGAGI. For the CDR3, the DNA is TGTGCCAGCAGTTATGGGCTAGCGGAAGACAATGAGCAGTTCTTC. It codes for CASSYGLAEDNEQFF.

This clonotype was counted a few times. This sequence joins TRBV7-8 and TRBJ2-5, with 8 bases fitting TRBD1. CDR1 SGHVS and CDR2 FQNEAQ come from the germline V gene. This CDR3 region has 16 residues. J was trimmed by 2 bases and V by 2 bases; bases with no gene match: 7. CDR3 residues: CASSLHGQGPQETQYF. The CDR3 DNA is TGTGCCAGCAGCTTACACGGACAGGGCCCACAAGAGACCCAGTACTTC. The whole variable domain, filled in from reference TRBV7-8 and TRBJ2-5, reads GAGVSQSPRYKVAKRGQDVALRCDPISGHVSLFWYQQALGQGPEFLTYFQNEAQLDKSGLPSDRFFAERPEGSVSTLKIQRTQQEDSAVYLCASSLHGQGPQETQYFGPGTRLLVL.

The J gene is TRBJ2-7, the V gene TRBV20-1; D gene unclear. CDR3 length: 15 amino acids. Trimming stripped 0 bases from V and 3 bases from J, with 15 bases between. The germline V gene encodes CDR1 DFQATT and CDR2 SNEGSKA (reference sequence). Written as DNA, the CDR3 is TGCAGTGCTAGAGATGACACCGCGTTTATCTACGAGCAGTACTTC. Translating it yields CSARDDTAFIYEQYF.

V and J are TRBV21-1 and TRBJ2-3; TRBD1, the table's D call, was not compared with the DNA. TRBV21-1 is termed a pseudogene. The CDR3 runs to 16 residues. The CDR3 is CASSKEGRGSTDTQYF. Here the CDR3 DNA reads TGTGCCAGCAGCAAAGAGGGCAGGGGCAGCACAGATACGCAGTATTTT.

The V and J genes are TRBV4-3 and TRBJ2-7, with a tentative D call TRBD2 (5 bases). The CDR3 is 15 amino acids. Trimming shortened V by 4 bases and J by 2 bases, and 15 bases separated the two germline ends. Germline V CDR1 and CDR2: LGHNA, YSLEER. The DNA of the CDR3 is TGCGCCAGCAGCCCACGTGGCGGGCCCCCCTACGAGCAGTACTTC. Translating it yields CASSPRGGPPYEQYF.

This clonotype was counted between two and nine times. The chain uses TRBV11-2 and TRBJ2-6, with TRBD1 matching over 7 bases. The CDR3 loop spans 20 amino acids. Germline V gives CDR1 SGHAT, CDR2 FQNNGV. V lost 3 bases and J lost 0; bases outside the gene matches: 14. The CDR3, as DNA: TGTGCCAGCAGCTTGGGTTGGCAGACAGGGATCATCTCTGGGGCCAACGTCCTGACTTTC. It translates to CASSLGWQTGIISGANVLTF.

Notes on this clonotype: Relative to the germline gene, one junction end is altered; a read error may explain this. The chain uses TRBV3-1 and TRBJ2-1, with 8 nucleotides matching TRBD2. CDR1 LGHDT and CDR2 YNNKEL come from the germline V gene (reference sequence). The CDR3 is made up of 14 amino acids. The CDR3 nucleotides read TGTGCCAGCAGCCAAGTTAGCGGGGCGGGAGAGCAGTCCTTC. Protein product: CASSQVSGAGEQSF.

This clonotype has a handful of counts. The genes are TRBV7-9 and TRBJ1-1; D remains ambiguous. The CDR3 is made up of 13 amino acids. CDR1 is SEHNR and CDR2 is FQNEAQ in the germline V gene (reference sequence). The V and J ends lost 4 bases and 6 bases respectively, with 12 bases between them. CDR3 sequence reads: CASSSSFPAEAFF. CDR3 nucleotides: TGTGCCAGCAGCTCAAGTTTCCCGGCTGAAGCTTTCTTT.

A few counts support this clonotype. The chain recombines TRBV20-1 with TRBJ1-2, with D uncertain. The CDR3 covers 12 residues. The germline CDR1 and CDR2 sequences are DFQATT and SNEGSKA (reference sequence). The CDR3 bases are TGCGGAACTAGACCGAGTAACTATGGCTACACCTTC. The encoded protein is CGTRPSNYGYTF.

This clonotype was counted only a few times. The chain has TRBV29-1 and TRBJ1-2, with D tentatively TRBD1 (6 bases). With 7 bases removed from V and 3 bases from J, the gap between germline ends came to 18 bases. This CDR3 is 14 amino acids long. CDR1 is SQVTM, CDR2 ANQGSEA, per germline. Here the CDR3 DNA reads TGCAGCGCCGGGTCGCGGGGGGCGGACTATGGCTACACCTTC. The encoded protein is CSAGSRGADYGYTF.

The V and J genes are TRBV28 and TRBJ1-1; no firm D call. Germline loops: CDR1 MDHEN, CDR2 SYDVKM. This CDR3 comprises 13 residues. The germline V and J ends were trimmed by 3 bases and 7 bases, with 12 bases remaining between them. CDR3 coding DNA: TGTGCCAGCAGTTTTAGGTCCGACCTTGAAGCTTTCTTT. This codes for CASSFRSDLEAFF.

The chain carries TRBV2 and TRBJ1-2; possible D gene TRBD1, 5 bases. The germline V gene encodes CDR1 SNHLY and CDR2 FYNNEI. The V end lost 2 bases, the J end lost 2 bases, and 9 bases lay between the germline ends. CDR3 length: 14 amino acids. CDR3 bases: TGTGCCAGCAGTGAAAGGGGCCGAAACTATGGCTACACCTTC. Encoded protein: CASSERGRNYGYTF. Together with reference TRBV2 and TRBJ1-2, the CDR3 gives the full variable domain: EPEVTQTPSHQVTQMGQEVILRCVPISNHLYFYWYRQILGQKVEFLVSFYNNEISEKSEIFDDQFSVERPDGSNFTLKIRSTKLEDSAMYFCASSERGRNYGYTFGSGTRLTVV.

The chain is built from TRBV11-2 and TRBJ2-5, with D perhaps matching TRBD1 (6 bases). Trimming left V 0 bases short and J 4 bases short, with 12 bases between. The CDR3 spans 15 residues. Germline V gene data show CDR1 as SGHAT and CDR2 as FQNNGV. CDR3 loop: CASSLEHGQSETQYF. The CDR3 nucleotides read TGTGCCAGCAGCTTAGAGCACGGACAGTCAGAGACCCAGTACTTC.

The chain links TRBV28 to TRBJ2-1; D tentatively fits TRBD1 or TRBD2 (5 bases each). The CDR3 spans 15 residues. Trimming pared 7 bases from V and 3 bases from J, leaving 16 bases between. The germline CDR1 and CDR2 sequences are MDHEN and SYDVKM. This CDR3 is CASTLGTLNYNEQFF. CDR3 DNA: TGTGCCAGCACCCTCGGGACCCTCAACTACAATGAGCAGTTCTTC.

This clonotype occurred a few times. The genes are TRBV7-9 and TRBJ2-7; maybe TRBD2 (7 bases). Germline V gene lookup returns CDR1 SEHNR and CDR2 FQNEAQ (reference sequence). The length of the CDR3 is 15 residues. V was cut by 4 bases and J by 1 base, with 14 bases left in between. CDR3 DNA sequence: TGTGCCAGCAGCTCGGGGGGCACAATATCCTACGAGCAGTACTTC. It specifies CASSSGGTISYEQYF.

This clonotype was observed a few times. The V gene is TRBV29-1, the J gene TRBJ2-7; 9 bases agree with TRBD1. The J call may be wrong; the DNA end is better matched by TRBJ2-4. The CDR3 runs 12 residues. Germline assignment: CDR1 SQVTM and CDR2 ANQGSEA. The CDR3 here is CSVGTGLDIQYF. CDR3 sequence (DNA): TGCAGCGTGGGGACAGGGTTGGACATTCAGTACTTC.

The V call is TRBV6-5, the J call TRBJ2-1; TRBD2 matches 13 bases. From germline, CDR1 is MNHEY and CDR2 SVGAGI. This CDR3 comprises 18 residues. Trimming at V came to 5 bases and at J to 10 bases, leaving 17 bases not matched to a gene. The CDR3 DNA is TGTGCCAGCAGTAACGACAGGAAACTAGCGGGAGGGCCGCGGGAGCAGTTCTTC. Amino acids: CASSNDRKLAGGPREQFF.

A few counts support this clonotype. V is TRBV7-2 and J is TRBJ2-5; D not resolved. V was clipped by 5 bases and J by 2 bases, with 12 bases between them. The CDR3 extends over 14 amino acids. Germline CDR1 and CDR2: SGHTA and FQGNSA. CDR3 region: CASSHDWLQETQYF. The CDR3 DNA follows: TGTGCCAGCAGCCACGACTGGCTACAAGAGACCCAGTACTTC.

The chain is built from TRBV7-9 and TRBJ1-1, with TRBD1 matching 7 bases. The CDR3 spans 13 residues. Trimming removed 5 bases from V and 11 bases from J; junction bases left unmatched: 11. Looked up from germline, CDR1 is SEHNR and CDR2 is FQNEAQ (reference sequence). The CDR3 bases are TGTGCCAGCAGCCCTAGGGACAGCCGAGGGGCTTTCTTT. Translating gives CASSPRDSRGAFF.

V gene TRBV29-1 combines with J gene TRBJ2-7; D tentatively reads TRBD1 or TRBD2 (5 bases each). The CDR3 is 14 residues long. The ends were cut back, 6 bases at V and 0 bases at J, with 15 bases in the middle. The germline gives CDR1 SQVTM, CDR2 ANQGSEA. The CDR3 DNA reads as TGCAGCGTCGCTCCAACTGGGACCTCCTACGAGCAGTACTTC. This encodes CSVAPTGTSYEQYF.

The chain links TRBV12-3 or TRBV12-4 to TRBJ2-4; D is undetermined. V dropped 10 bases and J dropped 0 bases, with 16 bases sitting between them. CDR3 length: 15 residues. The CDR3 region has the DNA TGTGCCACGTCGGACGGAAATCTAGCCAAAAACATTCAGTACTTC. Translating gives CATSDGNLAKNIQYF.

This rearrangement joins TRBV30 to TRBJ2-4; TRBD2 might be the D (6 bases). The end of the DNA is better explained by TRBJ2-7, so the J call may be wrong. The V gene's germline CDR1 is GTSNPN and CDR2 SVGIG (reference sequence). The length of the CDR3 is 14 residues. CDR3 coding DNA: TGTGCCTGGAATCGGAGAGGGAGGAGTCACGAGCAGTACTTC. Translated: CAWNRRGRSHEQYF.

The CDR3 region has the DNA TGCAGTGCCGGGACTAGCGCGACCGGGGAGCTGTTTTTT. Translated: CSAGTSATGELFF. This chain connects TRBV20-1 to TRBJ2-2; 10 nucleotides align to TRBD2. V lost 6 bases to trimming and J lost 5 bases; unmatched junction nucleotides: 3. Germline CDR1 reads DFQATT; CDR2 reads SNEGSKA (reference sequence). The CDR3 length is 13 residues.

This clonotype was seen a handful of times. This chain links TRBV7-3 with TRBJ2-2; D is perhaps TRBD1 (6 bases). CDR1 is SGHTA and CDR2 is FQGTGA in the germline V gene. The CDR3 covers 14 residues. The germline V and J ends were trimmed by 5 bases and 2 bases, with 9 bases remaining between them. CDR3 bases: TGTGCCAGCAGCCCGACAGGAAACACCGGGGAGCTGTTTTTT. Residues: CASSPTGNTGELFF.

Written as DNA, the CDR3 is TGTGCCAACACCGCCGGGCGTGGAACAGCGGATTATGGCTACACCTTC. The encoded protein is CANTAGRGTADYGYTF. The chain uses TRBV18 and TRBJ1-2; unclear D gene. CDR1 KGHSH and CDR2 LQKENI come from the germline V gene. The CDR3 totals 16 residues. Trimming took off 10 bases at V and 5 bases at J, with 26 bases between the two ends.

This clonotype has a handful of counts. The chain combines TRBV20-1 with TRBJ2-3; D remains ambiguous. The CDR3 consists of 15 residues. Germline lookup yields CDR1 DFQATT and CDR2 SNEGSKA (reference sequence). The V gene lost 6 bases and the J gene lost 0 bases, with 16 bases spanning the gap. The CDR3 is CSATPRVASTDTQYF. CDR3 DNA sequence: TGCAGTGCCACTCCTAGAGTAGCCAGCACAGATACGCAGTATTTT.

The genes are TRBV20-1 and TRBJ2-5, with a possible D match to TRBD2 (6 bases). Germline assignment: CDR1 DFQATT and CDR2 SNEGSKA (reference sequence). Trimming left V 6 bases short and J 1 base short, with 12 bases between. The CDR3 has 13 residues. Here the CDR3 reads CSAPTSFQETQYF. CDR3 sequence (DNA): TGCAGTGCCCCGACTAGTTTCCAAGAGACCCAGTACTTC.

The V and J genes are TRBV18 and TRBJ1-1, with D hard to call. Germline CDR1 reads KGHSH; CDR2 reads LQKENI. The CDR3 covers 14 residues. V gave up 3 bases and J gave up 2 bases, with 10 bases separating them. In nucleotides, the CDR3 is TGTGCCAGCTCACCGGAGAGACAAAACACTGAAGCTTTCTTT. It encodes CASSPERQNTEAFF.